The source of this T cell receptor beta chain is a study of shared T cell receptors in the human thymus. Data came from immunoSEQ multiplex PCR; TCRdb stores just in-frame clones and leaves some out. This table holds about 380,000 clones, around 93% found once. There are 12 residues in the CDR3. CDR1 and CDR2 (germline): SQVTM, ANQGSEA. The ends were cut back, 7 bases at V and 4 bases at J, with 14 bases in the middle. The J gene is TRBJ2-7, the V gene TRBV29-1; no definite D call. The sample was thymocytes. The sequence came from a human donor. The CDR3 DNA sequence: TGCAGCGCCGCCGGTCCCTATTACGAGCAGTACTTC. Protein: CSAAGPYYEQYF.